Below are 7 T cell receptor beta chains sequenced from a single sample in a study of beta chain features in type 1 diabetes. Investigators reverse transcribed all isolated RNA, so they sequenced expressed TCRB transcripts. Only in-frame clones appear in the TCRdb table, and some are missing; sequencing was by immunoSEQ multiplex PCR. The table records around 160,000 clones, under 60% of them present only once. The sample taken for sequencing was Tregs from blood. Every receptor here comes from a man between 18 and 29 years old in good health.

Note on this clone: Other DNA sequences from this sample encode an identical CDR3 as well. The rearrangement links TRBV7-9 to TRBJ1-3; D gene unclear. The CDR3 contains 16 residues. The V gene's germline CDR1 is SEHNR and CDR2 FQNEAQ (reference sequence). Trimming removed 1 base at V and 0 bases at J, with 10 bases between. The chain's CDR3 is CASSLGPGNSGNTIYF. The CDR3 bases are TGTGCCAGCAGCTTAGGTCCGGGAAACTCTGGAAACACCATATATTTT.

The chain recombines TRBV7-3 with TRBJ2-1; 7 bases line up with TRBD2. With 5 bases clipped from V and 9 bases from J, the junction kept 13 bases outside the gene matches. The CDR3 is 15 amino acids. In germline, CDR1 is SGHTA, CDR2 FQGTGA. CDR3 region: CASSLKRGGRGEQFF. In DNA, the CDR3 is TGTGCCAGCAGCCTAAAGCGGGGAGGGAGAGGTGAGCAGTTCTTC.

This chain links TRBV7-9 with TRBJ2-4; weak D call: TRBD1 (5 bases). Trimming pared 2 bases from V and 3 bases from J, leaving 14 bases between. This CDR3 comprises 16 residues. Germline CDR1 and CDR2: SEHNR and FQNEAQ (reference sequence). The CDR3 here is CASSLRPGSGKNIQYF. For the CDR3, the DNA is TGTGCCAGCAGCTTACGTCCAGGGTCGGGCAAAAACATTCAGTACTTC. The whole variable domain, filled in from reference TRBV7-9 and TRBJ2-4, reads DTGVSQNPRHKITKRGQNVTFRCDPISEHNRLYWYRQTLGQGPEFLTYFQNEAQLEKSRLLSDRFSAERPKGSFSTLEIQRTEQGDSAMYLCASSLRPGSGKNIQYFGAGTRLSVL.

The CDR3 spells CASSSQGHYNSPLHF. The CDR3 region has the DNA TGTGCCAGCAGTTCCCAGGGGCACTATAATTCACCCCTCCACTTT. The rearrangement joins TRBV6-6 to TRBJ1-6, with D perhaps matching TRBD1 (6 bases). The ends were cut back, 4 bases at V and 3 bases at J, with 10 bases in the middle. The CDR3 sequence is 15 residues long. Germline CDR1 reads MNHNY; CDR2 reads SVGAGI (reference sequence).

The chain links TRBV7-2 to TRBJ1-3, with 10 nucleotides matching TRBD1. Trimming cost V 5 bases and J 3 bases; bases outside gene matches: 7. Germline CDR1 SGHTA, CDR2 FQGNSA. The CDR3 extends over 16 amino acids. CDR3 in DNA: TGTGCCAGCAGCACCTGGACAGGGGGAGGTGGAAACACCATATATTTT. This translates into CASSTWTGGGGNTIYF.

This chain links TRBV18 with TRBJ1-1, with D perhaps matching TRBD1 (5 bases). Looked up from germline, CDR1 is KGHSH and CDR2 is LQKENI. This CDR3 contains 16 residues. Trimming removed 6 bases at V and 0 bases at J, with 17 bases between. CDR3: CASSPGGRILNTEAFF. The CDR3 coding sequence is TGTGCCAGCTCCCCCGGGGGACGGATACTGAACACTGAAGCTTTCTTT.

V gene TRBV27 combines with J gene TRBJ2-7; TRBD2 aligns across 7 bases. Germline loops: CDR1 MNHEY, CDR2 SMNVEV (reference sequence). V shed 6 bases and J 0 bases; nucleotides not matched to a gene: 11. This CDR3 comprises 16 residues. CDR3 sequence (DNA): TGTGCCAGCAGCCGTCTAATAGGCGGGGGCTCCTACGAGCAGTACTTC. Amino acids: CASSRLIGGGSYEQYF.